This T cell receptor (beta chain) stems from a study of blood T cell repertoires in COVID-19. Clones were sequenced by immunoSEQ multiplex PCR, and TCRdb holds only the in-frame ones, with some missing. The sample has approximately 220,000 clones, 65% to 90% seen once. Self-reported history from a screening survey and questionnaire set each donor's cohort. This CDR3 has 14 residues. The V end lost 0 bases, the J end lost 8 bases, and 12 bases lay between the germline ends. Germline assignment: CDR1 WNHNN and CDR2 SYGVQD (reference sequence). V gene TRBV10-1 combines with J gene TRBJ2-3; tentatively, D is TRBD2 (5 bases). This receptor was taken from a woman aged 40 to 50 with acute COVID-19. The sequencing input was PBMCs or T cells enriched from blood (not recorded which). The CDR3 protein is CASSESALRGTQYF. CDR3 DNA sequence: TGCGCCAGCAGTGAGTCGGCCCTTCGGGGTACGCAGTATTTT.